Listed below are T cell receptor beta chains from one sample, sequenced in a study of response to subunit inactivated influenza vaccine. TCRdb independently ran MiXCR on the RT-PCR reads; one entry per CDR3 protein. The sample includes some 500,000 distinct CDR3 sequences, approximately 15% of them seen just once. Sequenced here: CD4+ T cells sorted from PBMCs, sampled around 25 months after vaccination. These receptors were taken from a man in his fifties or sixties who received an inactivated influenza vaccine. Both conserved end residues are part of each CDR3. A D gene is named only where the DNA matches it firmly. Size is stated for part of the rows, as once, few or many counts, or as a class when the clone is expanded.

v_call	clone_size	j_call	d_call	cdr3_aa	cdr3_nt
TRBV29-1	NA	TRBJ2-3	NA	CSVGTATSTDTQYF	TGCAGCGTCGGGACGGCAACTAGCACAGATACGCAGTATTTT
TRBV28	few	TRBJ2-2	NA	CASRRYLGLGNTGELFF	TGTGCCAGCAGACGGTACTTAGGTCTGGGGAACACCGGGGAGCTGTTTTTT
TRBV2	NA	TRBJ1-5	NA	CASSLRDGYNQPQHF	TGTGCCAGCAGCCTCAGGGATGGTTACAATCAGCCCCAGCATTTT
TRBV5-1	few	TRBJ2-7	TRBD1	CASSSRDRGVYEQYF	TGCGCCAGCAGCTCCCGGGACAGGGGCGTCTACGAGCAGTACTTC
TRBV27	few	TRBJ2-2	NA	CASSRERSHTGELFF	TGTGCCAGCAGTAGAGAGCGGAGCCACACCGGGGAGCTGTTTTTT
TRBV28	few	TRBJ2-1	TRBD1	CASSAIAGQANYNEQFF	TGTGCCAGCAGTGCTATAGCCGGACAGGCGAACTACAATGAGCAGTTCTTC
TRBV12-3/TRBV12-4	few	TRBJ2-5	NA	CASSLSGLAGETQYF	TGTGCCAGCAGTTTATCAGGCCTAGCCGGAGAGACCCAGTACTTC
TRBV5-1	many	TRBJ2-6	NA	CASSLTSGTSGANVLTF	TGCGCCAGCAGCCTCACCTCAGGAACCTCTGGGGCCAACGTCCTGACTTTC
TRBV11-2	few	TRBJ2-1	TRBD1	CASSPYQTGNNEQFF	TGTGCCAGCAGCCCCTACCAGACAGGGAATAATGAGCAGTTCTTC
TRBV7-2	few	TRBJ2-1	TRBD1	CASSFGQGAVNEQFF	TGTGCCAGCAGCTTTGGACAGGGGGCTGTCAATGAGCAGTTCTTC
TRBV9	few	TRBJ2-3	NA	CASSVGKERAVGTDTQYF	TGTGCCAGCAGCGTAGGGAAAGAAAGAGCGGTGGGAACAGATACGCAGTATTTT
TRBV7-9	NA	TRBJ2-7	NA	CASSYRPGHKQYF	TGTGCCAGCAGCTACCGGCCGGGACACAAGCAGTACTTC
TRBV7-2	NA	TRBJ2-1	TRBD2	CASGTSGLTGNEQFF	TGTGCCAGCGGGACTAGCGGACTCACGGGGAATGAGCAGTTCTTC
TRBV5-1	once	TRBJ2-1	TRBD2	CASTLAGGNNEQFF	TGCGCCAGCACCCTAGCGGGAGGGAACAATGAGCAGTTCTTC
TRBV20-1	many	TRBJ2-5	NA	CSARGEETQYF	TGCAGTGCTAGAGGGGAAGAGACCCAGTACTTC
TRBV3-1	few	TRBJ1-6	TRBD1	CASSAYRDSSSPLHF	TGTGCCAGCAGCGCGTACCGGGACAGTTCCTCTCCCCTCCACTTT
TRBV9	many	TRBJ2-5	NA	CASSVGVRVQETQYF	TGTGCCAGCAGCGTAGGTGTCCGAGTCCAAGAGACCCAGTACTTC
TRBV6-2/TRBV6-3	NA	TRBJ2-7	NA	CASRTQGNEQYF	TGTGCCAGCAGAACACAGGGAAACGAGCAGTACTTC
TRBV7-3	NA	TRBJ2-1	NA	CASSASRGEQFF	TGTGCCAGCAGCGCCTCTAGGGGTGAGCAGTTCTTC
TRBV7-9	many	TRBJ1-2	NA	CASSLDPYGYTF	TGTGCCAGCAGCTTAGATCCCTATGGCTACACCTTC
TRBV4-2	many	TRBJ1-5	NA	CASSQAKSNQPQHF	TGTGCCAGCAGCCAAGCTAAGAGCAATCAGCCCCAGCATTTT
TRBV29-1	NA	TRBJ2-5	NA	CSADGRQETQYF	TGCAGCGCCGACGGGCGGCAAGAGACCCAGTACTTC
TRBV2	few	TRBJ1-6	TRBD1	CASTGEVTYNSPLHF	TGTGCCAGTACAGGGGAGGTGACCTATAATTCACCCCTCCACTTT
TRBV29-1	NA	TRBJ2-1	NA	CSVSRLSSYNEQFF	TGCAGCGTAAGTCGTTTAAGCTCCTACAATGAGCAGTTCTTC
TRBV20-1	NA	TRBJ2-7	NA	CSAITGASSLLRGQYF	TGCAGTGCCATAACCGGGGCCTCGTCCTTATTACGAGGGCAGTACTTC
TRBV20-1	few	TRBJ2-3	TRBD2	CSARDSGRAPDTQYF	TGCAGTGCTAGAGATAGCGGGAGGGCTCCAGATACGCAGTATTTT
TRBV7-9	many	TRBJ2-5	NA	CASKVGETQYF	TGTGCCAGCAAGGTTGGGGAGACCCAGTACTTC
TRBV4-2	NA	TRBJ1-2	NA	CASSQQGLIYGYTF	TGTGCCAGCAGCCAACAGGGATTGATCTATGGCTACACCTTC
TRBV5-1	few	TRBJ2-2	TRBD1	CASSLQGAETGELFF	TGCGCCAGCAGCTTGCAGGGGGCTGAGACCGGGGAGCTGTTTTTT
TRBV29-1	NA	TRBJ2-3	NA	CSARGLGGADTQYF	TGCAGCGCCCGGGGGCTGGGTGGAGCAGATACGCAGTATTTT
TRBV20-1	NA	TRBJ2-1	NA	CSARENNEQFF	TGCAGTGCTAGAGAGAACAATGAGCAGTTCTTC